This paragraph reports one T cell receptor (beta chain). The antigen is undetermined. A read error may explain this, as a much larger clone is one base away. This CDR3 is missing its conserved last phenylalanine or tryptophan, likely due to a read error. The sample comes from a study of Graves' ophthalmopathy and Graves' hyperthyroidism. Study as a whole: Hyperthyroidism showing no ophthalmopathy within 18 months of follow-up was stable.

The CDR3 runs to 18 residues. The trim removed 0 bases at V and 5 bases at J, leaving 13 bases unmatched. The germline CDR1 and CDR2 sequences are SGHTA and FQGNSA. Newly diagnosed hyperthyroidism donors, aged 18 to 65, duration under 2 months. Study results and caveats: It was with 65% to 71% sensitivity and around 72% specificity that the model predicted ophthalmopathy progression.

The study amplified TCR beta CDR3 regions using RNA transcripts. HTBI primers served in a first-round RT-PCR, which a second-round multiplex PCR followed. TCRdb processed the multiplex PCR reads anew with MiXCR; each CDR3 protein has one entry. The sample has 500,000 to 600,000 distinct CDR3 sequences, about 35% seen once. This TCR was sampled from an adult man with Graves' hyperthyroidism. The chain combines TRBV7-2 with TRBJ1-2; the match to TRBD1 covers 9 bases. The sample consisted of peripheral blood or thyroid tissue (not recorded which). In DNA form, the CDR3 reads TGTGCCAGCAGCTTAGCAAGCCTCGAACAGGGGGCGAATTATGGCTACACCCTC. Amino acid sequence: CASSLASLEQGANYGYTL.